These T cell receptor beta chains were read from a single sample in a study of Ad26.COV2.S vaccination and SARS-CoV-2 variants. TCRdb keeps only in-frame clones here, not all; method: immunoSEQ multiplex PCR. The repertoire holds approximately 480,000 clones, with around 90% as singletons. The sequencing used peripheral blood, collected in a trial of Ad26.COV2.S vaccine versus placebo. The receptors were sampled from a person between 18 and 59 years old who received the Ad26.COV2.S COVID-19 vaccine or a placebo. The CDR3 runs from the conserved cysteine through the conserved F or W. The D gene is left open where the match is weak. Some rows have no size entry. The others give once, few or many, or a class for an expanded clone.

CDR3 protein,CDR3 DNA,V gene,J gene,clone size,D gene
CASSEGGGSGYTF,TGTGCCAGCAGTGAAGGAGGGGGTTCCGGCTACACCTTC,TRBV6-1,TRBJ1-2,.,.
CASQRPGSGELFF,TGTGCCAGTCAAAGACCTGGATCCGGGGAGCTGTTTTTT,TRBV28,TRBJ2-2,.,.
CASSQFQGGNYGYTF,TGTGCCAGCAGCCAATTTCAGGGGGGAAACTATGGCTACACCTTC,TRBV4-2,TRBJ1-2,.,TRBD1
CASSKDGVNTEAFF,TGTGCCAGCAGCAAAGACGGAGTGAACACTGAAGCTTTCTTT,TRBV21-1,TRBJ1-1,.,.
CASSWAGIGSYNEQFF,TGTGCCAGCTCATGGGCAGGGATAGGGTCCTACAATGAGCAGTTCTTC,TRBV18,TRBJ2-1,.,.
CASSPRSRAGNTEAFF,TGTGCCAGCAGCCCCCGTTCCAGGGCGGGGAACACTGAAGCTTTCTTT,TRBV7-8,TRBJ1-1,.,.
CASSVGSSGVAAEQYF,TGTGCCAGCAGCGTAGGGTCTAGCGGGGTGGCGGCCGAGCAGTACTTC,TRBV9,TRBJ2-7,.,TRBD2
CASSLAGQGELFF,TGCGCCAGCAGCTTGGCCGGACAGGGGGAGCTGTTTTTT,TRBV5-1,TRBJ2-2,.,.
CATSETDRDTGELFF,TGTGCCACCAGTGAAACGGACAGGGATACCGGGGAGCTGTTTTTT,TRBV24-1,TRBJ2-2,.,TRBD1
CASSSGTFGTYEQYF,TGTGCCAGCAGTTCAGGGACTTTCGGGACCTACGAGCAGTACTTC,TRBV6-6,TRBJ2-7,.,.
CASSLTGGWDTEAFF,TGTGCCAGCAGCTTGACAGGGGGCTGGGACACTGAAGCTTTCTTT,TRBV5-6,TRBJ1-1,.,TRBD1
CSARDVEAFF,TGCAGTGCTAGAGATGTTGAAGCTTTCTTT,TRBV20-1,TRBJ1-1,.,.
CASSLRGGGIGALHF,TGTGCCAGCAGTTTACGGGGGGGAGGTATCGGGGCCCTCCACTTT,TRBV27,TRBJ1-6,.,.
CASSDRDRQWETQYF,TGTGCCAGCAGTGACCGGGACAGGCAATGGGAGACCCAGTACTTC,TRBV28,TRBJ2-5,.,TRBD1
CASSPGRLAGGNEQFF,TGTGCCAGCAGTCCCGGACGACTAGCGGGGGGTAATGAGCAGTTCTTC,TRBV27,TRBJ2-1,few,TRBD2
CASSSGPGRSSGANVLTF,TGTGCCAGCAGCTCCGGCCCCGGACGCAGCTCTGGGGCCAACGTCCTGACTTTC,TRBV28,TRBJ2-6,.,.
CASSLYGGRGNTGELFF,TGTGCCAGCAGCTTATACGGCGGGAGGGGGAACACCGGGGAGCTGTTTTTT,TRBV3-1/TRBV3-2,TRBJ2-2,.,TRBD2
CASSRTGVGYGYTF,TGTGCCAGCAGTAGAACAGGGGTCGGCTATGGCTACACCTTC,TRBV6-5,TRBJ1-2,few,TRBD1
CASSSRLETGEQYF,TGTGCCAGCAGTTCACGACTAGAGACAGGCGAGCAGTACTTC,TRBV28,TRBJ2-7,.,.
CASSPTTWVQYGYTF,TGTGCCAGCAGCCCAACTACATGGGTGCAGTATGGCTACACCTTC,TRBV7-9,TRBJ1-2,.,.
CASSLVGGRNQPQHF,TGTGCCAGCAGCTTGGTTGGAGGCCGCAATCAGCCCCAGCATTTT,TRBV5-8,TRBJ1-5,.,.